This TCR beta chain emerged from a study of cytomegalovirus exposure and HLA in healthy donors. Germline V gene lookup returns CDR1 GTSNPN and CDR2 SVGIG (reference sequence). The CDR3 sequence is 16 residues long. PCR amplification relied on 60 Vbeta primers (plus 13 Jbeta primers). Here immunoSEQ multiplex PCR was the method, and the copy in TCRdb shows in-frame clones only, minus some. In the table there are around 130,000 clones, roughly four fifths of which are singletons. On this clone: The antigen is not known.

General study findings and limits: A later analysis showed TCR association rates differing by HLA locus, peaking at DRB1 and lowest at HLA-C.

The receptor was isolated from a woman aged 40 to 50 in good health and CMV-seropositive. This chain uses TRBV30 with TRBJ2-5, with TRBD1 identical over 9 bases. The J call may be in error: the DNA end matches TRBJ2-7 better. Source material: PBMCs. CDR3: CAWSLADRGLSYEQYF. In DNA form, the CDR3 reads TGTGCCTGGAGTTTGGCGGACAGGGGCTTATCCTACGAGCAGTACTTC.